Included here is one T cell receptor (beta chain) sequence, with context. Its antigen is not identified. With sequencing, the targeted depth ranged from 1 in 200,000 to 1 in 1 million T cells. Assay used: immunoSEQ multiplex PCR; TCRdb lists only in-frame clones, some missing. The sample records 110,000 to 150,000 clones, 60% to 85% being singletons. The sample comes from a study of cytotoxic CD8 clonotypes in ibrutinib-treated CLL. Study background: Partial response was seen in approximately 25 patients and complete response in 2; after median around 69 months, about 14 stayed remitted, around 12 progressed. Study findings and constraints: Increased clonality at ibrutinib response gave way to a return toward baseline at progression.

Trimming removed 7 bases from V and 2 bases from J, with 18 bases in between. CDR1 MDHEN and CDR2 SYDVKM come from the germline V gene. The CDR3 consists of 15 residues. This chain links TRBV28 with TRBJ2-7; a possible D gene is TRBD1 (8 bases). The clonotype was recovered from a human donor with chronic lymphocytic leukemia. The source was PBMCs, collected after 24 months of ibrutinib treatment. CDR3 bases: TGTGCCAGCACCACAGGGGGGGGCGACCCCTACGAGCAGTACTTC. Residues: CASTTGGGDPYEQYF.